A single sample gave rise to the 12 T cell receptor beta chains below, sequenced in a study of T cell repertoires in cytomegalovirus infection. Each CDR3 protein gets one entry after TCRdb re-called the reads with MiXCR. Of 110,000 to 150,000 distinct CDR3 sequences in the sample, around 32% were seen once. Their antigens remain unidentified. The starting material was CD8+ T cells from cultured PBMCs, obtained from culture after CMV antigen stimulation. The receptors here all came from a human donor in good health (CMV status not recorded). Some clones in this sample may be carry-over from other donors' samples.

The rearrangement uses TRBV28 and TRBJ2-2, with D perhaps matching TRBD1 (5 bases). The CDR3 sequence is 16 residues long. Trimming pared 4 bases from V and 4 bases from J, leaving 16 bases between. Germline V gene lookup returns CDR1 MDHEN and CDR2 SYDVKM. The CDR3: CASSSTQGWSTGELFF. DNA for the CDR3: TGTGCCAGCAGTTCCACCCAGGGTTGGAGCACCGGGGAGCTGTTTTTT. Drawing the rest from reference TRBV28 and TRBJ2-2, the complete variable domain is DVKVTQSSRYLVKRTGEKVFLECVQDMDHENMFWYRQDPGLGLRLIYFSYDVKMKEKGDIPEGYSVSREKKERFSLILESASTNQTSMYLCASSSTQGWSTGELFFGEGSRLTVL.

This sequence joins TRBV20-1 and TRBJ2-1; D is perhaps TRBD2 (5 bases). The germline V gene has CDR1 DFQATT and CDR2 SNEGSKA (reference sequence). The CDR3 is 13 residues long. Trimming removed 3 bases at V and 4 bases at J, with 10 bases between. DNA of the CDR3: TGCAGTGCTAGCGGACTCGGGTACAATGAGCAGTTCTTC. This gives the protein CSASGLGYNEQFF.

The V call is TRBV7-8, the J call TRBJ1-2, with D perhaps TRBD1 (5 bases). CDR1 and CDR2 (germline): SGHVS, FQNEAQ. The CDR3 is 12 amino acids. V lost 6 bases, J lost 6 bases, and 11 bases lay in between. Written as DNA, the CDR3 is TGTGCCAGCAGTATAGGAGGGGATGGCTACACCTTC. This translates into CASSIGGDGYTF.

This clonotype was detected ten times or more. This chain joins TRBV7-9 and TRBJ2-1; TRBD1 aligns across 7 bases. After removal of 3 bases from V and 10 bases from J, the junction contained 0 bases not matched to a gene. Per the germline V gene, CDR1 is SEHNR and CDR2 is FQNEAQ (reference sequence). This CDR3 has 11 amino acids. CDR3 protein: CASSLDREQFF. For the CDR3, the DNA is TGTGCCAGCAGCTTGGACAGGGAGCAGTTCTTC.

About this clonotype: The conserved closing phenylalanine or tryptophan is absent in this CDR3, likely reflecting a read error. The chain uses TRBV7-6 and TRBJ2-5; 7 bases agree with TRBD1. The CDR3 spans 13 residues. Germline V CDR1 and CDR2: SGHVS, FNYEAQ. V was clipped by 7 bases and J by 3 bases; unmatched bases: 5. The CDR3 nucleotides are TGTGCCAGCACTCCAGGGGGTAAAGAGACCCAGTACCTC. The encoded protein is CASTPGGKETQYL.

In the case of this clonotype: Being one base from a much bigger clone, this may be a read error. The V gene is TRBV6-5, the J gene TRBJ2-1, with 8 bases that match TRBD1. Trimming took 8 bases from V and 8 from J; bases not matched to a gene: 14. Germline V gene lookup returns CDR1 MNHEY and CDR2 SVGAGI. This CDR3 contains 15 residues. The CDR3: CASVRLTGVGDEQFF. In nucleotides, the CDR3 is TGTGCCAGCGTCAGGTTGACAGGGGTTGGGGATGAGCAGTTCTTC.

This clonotype was seen repeatedly, ten times or more. The rearrangement joins TRBV7-3 to TRBJ2-6, with a weak D call TRBD2 (5 bases). The CDR3 covers 15 residues. V lost 1 base and J 2 bases, leaving 6 bases between the germline ends. CDR1 SGHTA and CDR2 FQGTGA come from the germline V gene. CDR3 residues: CASSLRETGANVLTF. The CDR3 DNA is TGTGCCAGCAGCTTAAGGGAGACTGGGGCCAACGTCCTGACTTTC.

The chain employs TRBV6-1 and TRBJ2-5, with TRBD1 as a possible D gene (5 bases). Per the germline V gene, CDR1 is MNHNS and CDR2 is SASEGT. There are 15 residues in the CDR3. V lost 1 base to trimming and J lost 1 base, with 10 bases between them. CDR3: CASSEEGAPQETQYF. CDR3 DNA sequence: TGTGCCAGCAGTGAAGAAGGGGCCCCCCAAGAGACCCAGTACTTC.

This clonotype was seen ten or more times. This chain uses TRBV7-8 with TRBJ1-2; possibly TRBD1 for D (6 bases). Trimming removed 5 bases at V and 2 bases at J, with 9 bases between. From germline, CDR1 is SGHVS and CDR2 FQNEAQ. CDR3 length: 13 amino acids. Here the CDR3 DNA reads TGTGCCAGCAGCCCCGGGACAAACTATGGCTACACCTTC. Encoded protein: CASSPGTNYGYTF.

The chain carries TRBV10-3 and TRBJ2-5, with D perhaps given as TRBD1 or TRBD2 (5 bases each). The CDR3 totals 14 residues. Deletions cut 1 base from V and 3 bases from J, with 9 bases between. The germline CDR1 and CDR2 sequences are ENHRY and SYGVKD. CDR3 DNA: TGTGCCATCAGTGAGTTAAGGGGAGAAGAGACCCAGTACTTC. Protein: CAISELRGEETQYF.

The chain is built from TRBV12-3 or TRBV12-4 and TRBJ1-2, with unresolved D. This CDR3 spans 13 amino acids. The V and J ends lost 7 bases and 6 bases respectively, with 15 bases between them. The CDR3: CASTNGPENGYTF. CDR3 bases: TGTGCCAGCACTAATGGGCCCGAAAATGGCTACACCTTC.

This clonotype was recorded a few times. The V call is TRBV19, the J call TRBJ2-3, with 7 nucleotides matching TRBD2. The CDR3 is 14 amino acids. CDR1 and CDR2 from the germline V gene are LNHDA and SQIVND (reference sequence). Germline trimming cut 3 bases from V and 6 bases from J; bases unmatched to any gene: 6. The chain's CDR3 is CASSIGALADTQYF. The CDR3 nucleotides are TGTGCCAGTAGTATTGGGGCACTAGCGGATACGCAGTATTTT. The full variable domain, in which reference TRBV19 and TRBJ2-3 provide the parts outside the CDR3, is DGGITQSPKYLFRKEGQNVTLSCEQNLNHDAMYWYRQDPGQGLRLIYYSQIVNDFQKGDIAEGYSVSREKKESFPLTVTSAQKNPTAFYLCASSIGALADTQYFGPGTRLTVL.